This is a list of T cell receptor beta chains from one sample in a study of T cell responses to AZD1222 COVID-19 vaccine. Measured with immunoSEQ multiplex PCR; TCRdb has only the in-frame clones, and not every one. The table lists about 73,000 clones, about nine tenths of them singletons, with less than 20% in the top ten. Here the sequenced sample was peripheral blood, taken on day 0 of AZD1222 vaccination. These receptors came from an adult in good health. CDR3s include the opening cysteine and the closing phenylalanine or tryptophan. The order of the fields is clone size, J gene, D gene, V gene, CDR3 DNA, CDR3 protein. D genes are given only for firm matches. Size values are once, few and many counts, or a class for expanded clones, and some rows have none.

NA TRBJ2-7 TRBD1 TRBV27 TGTGCCAGCAGTTCCGGGACAGGGCCGTACGAGCAGTACTTC CASSSGTGPYEQYF
NA TRBJ2-3 NA TRBV5-1 TGCGCCAGCGGGACGGCGGCTTCAGATACGCAGTATTTT CASGTAASDTQYF
NA TRBJ2-7 NA TRBV27 TGTGCCAGCAGTGCCGGGACAAGGGGGTTATACGAGCAGTACTTC CASSAGTRGLYEQYF
NA TRBJ2-5 NA TRBV7-3 TGTGCCAGCAGCCTAAGAGGGGCGGGACCCTCCCAAGAGACCCAGTACTTC CASSLRGAGPSQETQYF
NA TRBJ2-1 NA TRBV5-1 TGCGCCAGCGCGAAGACTGACTACAATGAGCAGTTCTTC CASAKTDYNEQFF
NA TRBJ2-5 NA TRBV28 TGTGCCAGCAGTTTAAGAGGGGGGCGCGAGACCCAGTACTTC CASSLRGGRETQYF
NA TRBJ2-7 NA TRBV2 TGTGCCAGAGCAGGATCCAAGGACCGCGAGCAGTACTTC CARAGSKDREQYF
once TRBJ1-1 NA TRBV4-1 TGCGCCAGCAGCCAAGATTGGATGGGCACTGAAGCTTTCTTT CASSQDWMGTEAFF
NA TRBJ2-1 NA TRBV15 TGTGCCACCAGCAGAACCACAGGTAATGAGCAGTTCTTC CATSRTTGNEQFF
NA TRBJ2-1 NA TRBV5-6 TGTGCCAGCAGCTCGGGGGGCAGCGACAATGAGCAGTTCTTC CASSSGGSDNEQFF
many TRBJ1-2 NA TRBV18 TGTGCCAGACCTTGGCAAAACTATGGCTACACCTTC CARPWQNYGYTF
NA TRBJ2-1 TRBD2 TRBV9 TGTGCCAGCAGCGACCATATAGCGGGAGGTTACAATGAGCAGTTCTTC CASSDHIAGGYNEQFF
NA TRBJ1-1 NA TRBV30 TGTGCCTGGAGACTAAAGGGTGCATTGAACACTGAAGCTTTCTTT CAWRLKGALNTEAFF
NA TRBJ1-2 NA TRBV6-5 TGTGCCAGCAGTTACTCCCCCCATGGGAGGGATGATGGCTACACCTTC CASSYSPHGRDDGYTF
NA TRBJ1-2 NA TRBV6-2/TRBV6-3 TGTGCCAGCAGCCCGGGTTCTTATGGCTACACCTTC CASSPGSYGYTF
NA TRBJ1-4 NA TRBV30 TGTGCCTGGAGTGTACGAGGGAGAGGCCTCAATGAAAAACTGTTTTTT CAWSVRGRGLNEKLFF
NA TRBJ2-7 NA TRBV30 TGTGCCTGGAGTCGCAGTTCCTACGAGCAGTACTTC CAWSRSSYEQYF
NA TRBJ1-6 NA TRBV9 TGTGCCAGCAGTACTCTTGGGGGTAATTCACCCCTCCACTTT CASSTLGGNSPLHF
NA TRBJ1-2 NA TRBV20-1 TGCAGTGCAAGTATCATAGCTAACTATGGCTACACCTTC CSASIIANYGYTF
NA TRBJ2-1 TRBD2 TRBV3-1/TRBV3-2 TGTGCCAGCAGCCGAGGGCCGGGACTAGTTGATGCGAATGAGCAGTTCTTC CASSRGPGLVDANEQFF
NA TRBJ2-5 TRBD1 TRBV2 TGTGCCAGCAGGCCCGGGACAGCTCAAGAGACCCAGTACTTC CASRPGTAQETQYF
NA TRBJ2-7 NA TRBV7-2 TGTGCCAGCAGCTTAGGAGCCGTACAGGGCTACGAGCAGTACTTC CASSLGAVQGYEQYF
NA TRBJ2-7 TRBD2 TRBV28 TGTGCCAGCAGTTTACCAGCGGGAGACTACGAGCAGTACTTC CASSLPAGDYEQYF
NA TRBJ2-7 TRBD1 TRBV5-1 TGCGCCAGCAGCTCCGGGACAGGGATTTACGAGCAGTACTTC CASSSGTGIYEQYF
NA TRBJ2-7 NA TRBV6-2/TRBV6-3 TGTGCCAGCAGTTCCCCCCGGGGGGCCACCTACGAGCAGTACTTC CASSSPRGATYEQYF
NA TRBJ2-2 NA TRBV7-9 TGTGCCAGCAGCTTTCAGGGGGGAACCGGGGAGCTGTTTTTT CASSFQGGTGELFF
few TRBJ2-1 NA TRBV5-8 TGTGCCAGCAGCTTGTTTATGGGGGAGGATTTGAATGAGCAGTTCTTC CASSLFMGEDLNEQFF
NA TRBJ1-2 NA TRBV20-1 TGCAGTGCTGGGGGCGGGTATGGCTACACCTTC CSAGGGYGYTF
NA TRBJ2-7 TRBD1 TRBV7-3 TGTGCCAGCAGCTTAAAGGGGGCGGACGAGCAGTACTTC CASSLKGADEQYF
NA TRBJ2-3 NA TRBV6-6 TGTGCCAGCAGTCAAGCAGATACGCAGTATTTT CASSQADTQYF
NA TRBJ2-2 NA TRBV7-9 TGTGCCAGCAGCTTAGCTTCCGGCACCGGGGAGCTGTTTTTT CASSLASGTGELFF
NA TRBJ2-6 TRBD1 TRBV29-1 TGCAGCGTTCAGGACAGGGCTTCTGGGGCCAACGTCCTGACTTTC CSVQDRASGANVLTF
NA TRBJ2-6 NA TRBV7-9 TGTGCCAGCAGCTTAGGCGGGGCCAACGTCCTGACTTTC CASSLGGANVLTF
once TRBJ2-3 NA TRBV5-6 TGTGCCAGCAGCCGGGACACAGATACGCAGTATTTT CASSRDTDTQYF
NA TRBJ2-5 TRBD2 TRBV27 TGTGCCAGCACAGCGGGGGGTAAAGAGACCCAGTACTTC CASTAGGKETQYF
NA TRBJ1-4 NA TRBV29-1 TGCAGCGTTGCACTCGGGGGTGAAAAACTGTTTTTT CSVALGGEKLFF
once TRBJ1-5 NA TRBV7-6 TGTGCCAGCAGCTTACAGGGGCCCGGCCAGCCCCAGCATTTT CASSLQGPGQPQHF